Sequencing of this TCR beta chain was carried out in a study of blood T cell repertoires in COVID-19. Study summary: The United States, Italy and Spain supplied acute and convalescent COVID-19 samples. T cells, B-cell-depleted T cells, or PBMCs provided the cDNA or gDNA that served as material.

In the source study's methods: Estimates of nucleated cell counts were drawn from the amplification of reference gene primers. Repertoires were generated with immunoSEQ multiplex PCR, while TCRdb's copy carries only in-frame clones and drops some. V and J calls and clone size follow that table, whereas D and trimming were derived from the DNA. The sample has more than 300,000 clones, around 90% seen once. Enrollment of patients from Seattle took place during active infection, with longitudinal follow-up. The CDR3 loop spans 13 amino acids. Trimming cost V 6 bases and J 3 bases, with 11 bases left between them. Per germline, CDR1 SGHNT and CDR2 YYREEE (reference sequence).

The V call is TRBV5-4, the J call TRBJ2-3; D may be TRBD1 (6 bases). The sequencing sample was made of peripheral blood. This clonotype originated in a middle-aged woman with COVID-19, enrolled during active disease. Written as DNA, the CDR3 is TGTGCCAGCACCACAAGGGGGACAGATACGCAGTATTTT. This translates into CASTTRGTDTQYF.